The 23 T cell receptor beta chains below all came from one sample that was sequenced in a study of T cells in Graves' hyperthyroidism and ophthalmopathy (dated by TCRdb to the late 2010s). To prepare the library, multiplex PCR was applied. The sequencing machine was an Illumina HiSeq 2000. TCR beta CDR3 regions were amplified from RNA transcripts. A first-round RT-PCR of the TCR CDR3 used the HTBI primer set with the Qiagen OneStep RT-PCR kit. TCRdb trimmed public reads at Q25 via fastp, called clones via MiXCR and kept in-frame beta chains. For every CDR3 protein sequence, its rows merge into one entry that carries the most common genes and DNA. The sample contains 800,000 or so distinct CDR3 sequences, approximately 40% of them found a single time. The ten largest clones add up to 8.9% of the sample. Source material: blood. These receptors came from a man in his late teens or twenties with Graves' hyperthyroidism.

This clonotype has a count of ten or more. V gene TRBV5-1 combines with J gene TRBJ1-2; 10 positions agree with TRBD1. The J segment lost 9 bases and the V segment lost 4 bases, leaving 9 bases of the junction unmatched. The CDR3 has 14 amino acids. Germline loops: CDR1 SGHRS, CDR2 YFSETQ. CDR3 region: CASSAPGTGDRYTF. In DNA, the CDR3 is TGCGCCAGCAGCGCCCCCGGGACAGGGGACCGCTACACCTTC.

This clonotype has more than one count but fewer than ten. The chain recombines TRBV9 with TRBJ2-6; no firm D call. CDR3 length: 16 amino acids. The ends were cut back, 0 bases at V and 1 base at J, with 8 bases in the middle. Per germline, CDR1 SGDLS and CDR2 YYNGEE. CDR3 sequence (DNA): TGTGCCAGCAGCGTAGGGGGTCTGTCTGGGGCCAACGTCCTGACTTTC. Amino acid sequence: CASSVGGLSGANVLTF.

This chain links TRBV7-9 with TRBJ2-7; D is uncertain. Germline-derived CDR1 and CDR2 are SEHNR and FQNEAQ (reference sequence). CDR3 size: 13 residues. V dropped 7 bases and J dropped 2 bases, with 12 bases sitting between them. The chain's CDR3 is CASTESQTYEQYF. The CDR3 DNA sequence: TGTGCCAGCACGGAGTCTCAGACCTACGAGCAGTACTTC. Full variable domain (rest looked up from reference TRBV7-9 and TRBJ2-7): DTGVSQNPRHKITKRGQNVTFRCDPISEHNRLYWYRQTLGQGPEFLTYFQNEAQLEKSRLLSDRFSAERPKGSFSTLEIQRTEQGDSAMYLCASTESQTYEQYFGPGTRLTVT.

This clonotype was counted at least ten times. The chain combines TRBV10-3 with TRBJ1-1; D gene ambiguous. V lost 5 bases to trimming and J lost 2 bases, with 6 bases between them. Germline values: CDR1 ENHRY, CDR2 SYGVKD. The CDR3 runs 12 residues. CDR3 bases: TGTGCCATCAGTCAGCAAAACACTGAAGCTTTCTTT. Translation gives CAISQQNTEAFF.

The rearrangement joins TRBV15 to TRBJ1-1; D perhaps matches TRBD1 (6 bases). The CDR3 consists of 16 residues. V lost 1 base to trimming and J lost 0 bases, with 12 bases between them. Germline loops: CDR1 LNHNV, CDR2 YYDKDF (reference sequence). CDR3 sequence reads: CATSRGGGHMNTEAFF. In DNA, the CDR3 is TGTGCCACCAGCAGAGGAGGGGGACACATGAACACTGAAGCTTTCTTT.

This clonotype was detected many times. The chain links TRBV2 to TRBJ2-5; possible D gene TRBD1, 5 bases. The V and J ends lost 3 bases and 5 bases respectively, with 10 bases between them. Germline V CDR1 and CDR2: SNHLY, FYNNEI. The CDR3 extends over 13 amino acids. The CDR3 reads CASSDQGGETQYF. The CDR3 DNA is TGTGCCAGCAGTGATCAGGGTGGGGAGACCCAGTACTTC.

The chain combines TRBV10-1 with TRBJ1-2; 7 nucleotides align to TRBD1. V gave up 11 bases and J gave up 6 bases; unmatched junction bases: 9. CDR1 and CDR2 (germline): WNHNN, SYGVQD (reference sequence). This CDR3 has 12 residues. CDR3 residues: CASKGAPDGYTF. CDR3 sequence (DNA): TGCGCCTCAAAGGGGGCGCCTGATGGCTACACCTTC.

In its sample, this clonotype was seen a few times. The CDR3 is CASSYSRIRGSPLHF. CDR3 sequence (DNA): TGTGCCAGCAGTTACTCCCGGATTCGTGGTTCACCCCTCCACTTT. The V and J genes are TRBV6-5 and TRBJ1-6; no clear D. V lost 0 bases and J 9 bases, leaving 12 bases between the germline ends. The CDR3 runs to 15 residues. The germline V gene encodes CDR1 MNHEY and CDR2 SVGAGI.

Written as DNA, the CDR3 is TGTGCCAGCAGCCAAGGGGGCGATAGGGAAAAACTGTTTTTT. Amino acid sequence: CASSQGGDREKLFF. The V and J genes are TRBV7-2 and TRBJ1-4; 7 nucleotides match TRBD1. The V gene end was trimmed by 5 bases and the J gene end by 8 bases; junction bases not matched to a gene: 8. Looked up from germline, CDR1 is SGHTA and CDR2 is FQGNSA. The CDR3 sequence is 14 residues long.

The V call is TRBV20-1, the J call TRBJ2-1; TRBD2 agrees at 8 bases. Germline V gene sequence: CDR1 DFQATT, CDR2 SNEGSKA (reference sequence). The CDR3 length is 13 residues. The CDR3 spells CSGRVASYNEQFF. The CDR3 DNA reads as TGCAGCGGGAGGGTAGCGTCCTACAATGAGCAGTTCTTC.

This clonotype was observed at least ten times. This chain joins TRBV7-9 and TRBJ2-2; D not resolved. Trimming cost V 5 bases and J 10 bases, with 5 bases left between them. This CDR3 is 10 amino acids long. Germline CDR1 and CDR2: SEHNR and FQNEAQ (reference sequence). This CDR3 reads CASSLVELFF. For the CDR3, the DNA is TGTGCCAGCAGCCTCGTGGAGCTGTTTTTT.

This clonotype was detected a few times. The chain recombines TRBV12-3 or TRBV12-4 with TRBJ1-5; a weak D match, TRBD1 (5 bases). The CDR3 consists of 14 residues. V was shortened by 7 bases and J by 3 bases, with 13 bases between the two germline ends. The CDR3 reads CASTPGAPNQPQHF. The CDR3 DNA is TGTGCCAGCACCCCCGGGGCACCCAATCAGCCCCAGCATTTT.

The gene calls are TRBV10-3 and TRBJ1-2; 7 nucleotides match TRBD1. Trimming removed 2 bases from V and 7 bases from J; junction bases left unmatched: 16. Germline V gene sequence: CDR1 ENHRY, CDR2 SYGVKD. CDR3 length: 17 residues. Here the CDR3 DNA reads TGTGCCATCAGTGAGACGGTGCAAGGGACAGCAGAGAGTGGCTACACCTTC. Translating gives CAISETVQGTAESGYTF.

In this sample, this clonotype turned up many times. The V call is TRBV9, the J call TRBJ1-2, with unresolved D. Between the trimmed V and J ends, which lost 0 bases and 4 bases, there was a span of 4 bases. The germline V gene encodes CDR1 SGDLS and CDR2 YYNGEE. This CDR3 region has 12 residues. CDR3 nucleotide sequence: TGTGCCAGCAGCGTAGGGACCTATGGCTACACCTTC. This gives the protein CASSVGTYGYTF.

A few counts support this clonotype. Germline and junction disagree at one end, which may indicate a read error. V usage is TRBV10-3 and J usage is TRBJ1-5; D is unresolved. Germline lookup yields CDR1 ENHRY and CDR2 SYGVKD. CDR3 size: 15 residues. This CDR3 is CASSADPYSNQPQHF. CDR3 nucleotide sequence: TGTGCCAGCAGTGCAGACCCTTATAGCAATCAGCCCCAGCATTTT.

The chain recombines TRBV6-5 with TRBJ2-5, with 7 bases that match TRBD1. This CDR3 region has 14 residues. Trimming at V came to 6 bases and at J to 2 bases, leaving 6 bases not matched to a gene. Germline V gives CDR1 MNHEY, CDR2 SVGAGI. CDR3 loop: CASRFTGVQETQYF. The DNA of the CDR3 is TGTGCCAGCAGATTTACAGGGGTGCAAGAGACCCAGTACTTC.

The genes are TRBV19 and TRBJ2-2, with TRBD1 matching over 9 bases. The CDR3 has 15 amino acids. Germline V gene lookup returns CDR1 LNHDA and CDR2 SQIVND (reference sequence). Trimming at V came to 7 bases and at J to 7 bases, leaving 10 bases not matched to a gene. The CDR3 DNA reads TGTGCCAGTACCACCGGGACAGGGATGGGCGGGGAGCTGTTTTTT. This translates into CASTTGTGMGGELFF.

In its sample, this clonotype was seen many times. The genes are TRBV29-1 and TRBJ1-5; possibly TRBD1 for D (6 bases). The CDR3 length is 12 residues. Germline assignment: CDR1 SQVTM and CDR2 ANQGSEA. Deletions cut 4 bases from V and 6 bases from J, with 10 bases between. The CDR3 spells CSVGGGVQPQHF. The CDR3 DNA is TGCAGCGTTGGGGGGGGCGTTCAGCCCCAGCATTTT.

This clonotype was counted between two and nine times. The chain couples TRBV5-8 to TRBJ1-1; no clear D. The CDR3 runs 16 residues. Germline CDR1 reads SGHTS; CDR2 reads YDEGEE. V was shortened by 1 base and J by 3 bases, with 16 bases between the two germline ends. The CDR3 sequence is CASSLIRSSADTEAFF. DNA of the CDR3: TGTGCCAGCAGCTTGATCAGGAGTAGTGCGGACACTGAAGCTTTCTTT.

This chain uses TRBV10-3 with TRBJ2-5; D unresolved. V lost 3 bases and J lost 2, with 7 bases in between. This CDR3 region has 13 residues. Per the germline V gene, CDR1 is ENHRY and CDR2 is SYGVKD. The CDR3 coding sequence is TGTGCCATCAGTGATTATATACAAGAGACCCAGTACTTC. As protein: CAISDYIQETQYF.

The chain couples TRBV7-9 to TRBJ2-7; D ambiguous. This CDR3 region has 12 residues. Trimming took 7 bases from V and 2 from J, leaving 9 bases between them. Per the germline V gene, CDR1 is SEHNR and CDR2 is FQNEAQ (reference sequence). The CDR3 nucleotides read TGTGCCAGCAAATCAGAAACCTACGAGCAGTACTTC. Protein sequence: CASKSETYEQYF.

A few counts support this clonotype. The V call is TRBV20-1, the J call TRBJ1-5, with 10 bases fitting TRBD1. Germline values: CDR1 DFQATT, CDR2 SNEGSKA (reference sequence). V gave up 6 bases and J gave up 0 bases; unmatched junction bases: 5. This CDR3 region has 15 residues. The CDR3 loop is CSAPGTGDSNQPQHF. The CDR3 nucleotides are TGCAGTGCGCCCGGGACAGGGGATAGCAATCAGCCCCAGCATTTT.

The chain combines TRBV7-9 with TRBJ2-2; 9 positions match TRBD2. Germline V gene sequence: CDR1 SEHNR, CDR2 FQNEAQ (reference sequence). This CDR3 has 16 residues. V lost 4 bases and J lost 4; bases outside the gene matches: 7. In nucleotides, the CDR3 is TGTGCCAGCAGCTCCCCATTTAGCGGGAGCACCGGGGAGCTGTTTTTT. Translating gives CASSSPFSGSTGELFF.